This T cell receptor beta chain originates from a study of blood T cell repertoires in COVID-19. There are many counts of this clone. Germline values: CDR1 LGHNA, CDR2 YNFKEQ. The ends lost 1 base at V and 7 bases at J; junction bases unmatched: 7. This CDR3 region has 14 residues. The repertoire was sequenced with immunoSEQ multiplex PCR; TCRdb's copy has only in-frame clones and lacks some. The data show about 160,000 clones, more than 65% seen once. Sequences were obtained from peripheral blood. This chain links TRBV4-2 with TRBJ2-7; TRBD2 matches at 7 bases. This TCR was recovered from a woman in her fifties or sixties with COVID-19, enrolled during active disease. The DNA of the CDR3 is TGTGCCAGCAGCCAAGCGGGAGGTGGGTGGGAGCAGTACTTC. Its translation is CASSQAGGGWEQYF.